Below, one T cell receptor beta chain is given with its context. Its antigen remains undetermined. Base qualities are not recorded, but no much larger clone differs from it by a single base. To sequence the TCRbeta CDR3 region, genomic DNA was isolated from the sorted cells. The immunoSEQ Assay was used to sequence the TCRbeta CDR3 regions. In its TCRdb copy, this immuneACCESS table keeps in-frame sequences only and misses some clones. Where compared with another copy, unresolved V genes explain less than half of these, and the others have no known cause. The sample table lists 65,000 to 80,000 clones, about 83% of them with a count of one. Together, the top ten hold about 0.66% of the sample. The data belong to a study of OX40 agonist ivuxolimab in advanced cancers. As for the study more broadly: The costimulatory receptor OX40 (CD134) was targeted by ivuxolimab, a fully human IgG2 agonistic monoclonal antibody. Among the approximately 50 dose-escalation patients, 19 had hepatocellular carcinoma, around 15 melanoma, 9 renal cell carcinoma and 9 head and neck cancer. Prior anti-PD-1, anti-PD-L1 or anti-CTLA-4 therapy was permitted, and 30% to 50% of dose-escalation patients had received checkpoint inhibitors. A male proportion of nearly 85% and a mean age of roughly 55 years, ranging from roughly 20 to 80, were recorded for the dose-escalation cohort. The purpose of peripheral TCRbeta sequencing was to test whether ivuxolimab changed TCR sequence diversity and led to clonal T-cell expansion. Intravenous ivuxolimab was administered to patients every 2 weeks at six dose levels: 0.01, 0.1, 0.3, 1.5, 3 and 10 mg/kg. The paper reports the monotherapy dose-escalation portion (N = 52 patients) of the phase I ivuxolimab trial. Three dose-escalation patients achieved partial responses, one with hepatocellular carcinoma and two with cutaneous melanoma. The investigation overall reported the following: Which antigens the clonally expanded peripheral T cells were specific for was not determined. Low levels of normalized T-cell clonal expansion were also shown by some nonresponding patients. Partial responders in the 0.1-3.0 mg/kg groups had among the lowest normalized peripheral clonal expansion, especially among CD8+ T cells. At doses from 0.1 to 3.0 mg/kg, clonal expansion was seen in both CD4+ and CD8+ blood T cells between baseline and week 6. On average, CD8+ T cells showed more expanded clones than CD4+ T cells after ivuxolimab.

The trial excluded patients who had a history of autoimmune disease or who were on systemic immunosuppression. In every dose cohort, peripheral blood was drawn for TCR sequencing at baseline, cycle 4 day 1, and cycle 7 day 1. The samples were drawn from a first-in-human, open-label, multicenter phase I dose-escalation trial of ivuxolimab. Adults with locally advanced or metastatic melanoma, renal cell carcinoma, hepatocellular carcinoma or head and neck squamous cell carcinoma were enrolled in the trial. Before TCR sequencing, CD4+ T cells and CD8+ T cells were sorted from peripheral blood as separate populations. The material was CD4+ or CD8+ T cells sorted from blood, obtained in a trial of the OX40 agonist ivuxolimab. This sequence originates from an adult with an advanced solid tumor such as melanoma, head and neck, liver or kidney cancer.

The DNA sequence is TGTGCCAGCTCACCACCGACTAGCGGGGGTCAAGAGACCCAGTACTTC. This yields the protein CASSPPTSGGQETQYF. Here the chain combines TRBV18 and TRBJ2-5, with 12 central nucleotides matching TRBD2. According to the germline V gene, CDR1 reads KGHSH and CDR2 reads LQKENI. The cysteine opens and the phenylalanine closes a CDR3 of 16 amino acids. The entry retains the CDR3 DNA only, 48 bases that are in frame from base 1. Ends trimmed: V by 0 bases, J by 2 bases; bases unmatched to a gene: 1.